Given below is one TCR beta chain in context. Deletions cut 4 bases from V and 8 bases from J, with 9 bases between. The CDR3 sequence is 12 residues long. The time point: newly diagnosed GD, antithyroid drugs for less than 3 months. PBMC-derived RNA was used for the TCR library. The data stem from a study of regulatory T cells in long-lasting Graves disease. The TCR beta library used iRepertoire HTBI primers with Arm-PCR amplification of CDR3. TCRdb processed the multiplex PCR reads anew with MiXCR; each CDR3 protein has one entry. The sample has around 420,000 distinct CDR3 sequences; 15% are singletons. These data were likewise used in another study, on T cells in Graves' hyperthyroidism and ophthalmopathy. Per that study: Disease duration under 2 months; hyperthyroidism patients were aged 18 to 65. Among thyroid clonotypes expanded above 0.001, most also appeared in blood. A 13 V-J model separated ophthalmopathy from stable hyperthyroidism.

The TCR originated in a woman aged 40 to 55 with Graves disease. Source: peripheral blood mononuclear cells (PBMCs), taken at new diagnosis, from a patient treated with antithyroid drugs. The rearrangement uses TRBV12-3 or TRBV12-4 and TRBJ1-3, with D hard to call. The CDR3 bases are TGTGCCAGCAGTTCCTCGGCTGACACCATATATTTT. Translation: CASSSSADTIYF.